The source of this TCR beta chain is a study of T cell responses to AZD1222 COVID-19 vaccine. V was trimmed by 1 base and J by 2 bases, leaving 10 bases between them. The germline CDR1 and CDR2 sequences are KGHSH and LQKENI. This CDR3 comprises 15 residues. With respect to this clone: Antigen specificity is unknown.

Sequencing used immunoSEQ multiplex PCR; TCRdb keeps in-frame clones, though not all of them. The sample consists of about 130,000 clones, 85% to 90% of them appearing once. General study findings and limits: Sampling that yielded the repertoires occurred only after the peak T cell response. Donors were mostly white British, more females; clonal diversity possibly underestimated.

The material sequenced was peripheral blood, taken on day 0 of AZD1222 vaccination. This receptor was identified in an adult in good health. This chain joins TRBV18 and TRBJ2-3; D possibly corresponds to TRBD1 (5 bases). The CDR3 sequence is CASSPQGPSTDTQYF. In DNA, the CDR3 is TGTGCCAGCTCACCACAGGGGCCCTCCACAGATACGCAGTATTTT.